This T cell receptor beta chain was found in a study of immune heterogeneity within non-small cell lung tumors. Study in general: In total, the tumors were 4 squamous cell carcinomas, approximately ten non-squamous carcinomas and 1 not otherwise specified.

Many counts were recorded for this clonotype. Its target is not known. The V end was cut by 2 bases, the J end by 6 bases, with 8 bases between. The CDR3 has 13 residues. From germline, CDR1 is MDHEN and CDR2 SYDVKM. Study-wide results and caveats: The correlation between local T-cell clonality and local tumor mutational burden was positive, moderate in strength and statistically significant, with R 0.3 to 0.35. Alongside site-unique high-frequency clones, identical dominant CDR3 beta clonotypes recurred across tumor sites within a patient.

For the TCR beta CDR3, multiplex PCR with 32 V and 13 J primers performed the amplification. One entry per CDR3 protein results from TCRdb running MiXCR on the multiplex PCR reads. Of fewer than 25,000 distinct CDR3 sequences listed, about 30% are singletons. TCRs were amplified from 600 ng gDNA of bulk tumor per sample. Every primary tumor yielded several biopsies, spaced far apart, that were taken during surgery. The patients were newly diagnosed with non-small cell lung cancer, had not been treated, and had curative surgery. There were roughly 16 donors in total. They were all newly diagnosed non-small cell lung cancer patients undergoing surgery with curative intent.

This chain links TRBV28 with TRBJ2-1, with D unresolved. This sequence was found in a man aged 40-49 years with non-small cell lung cancer. The sequenced sample was lung tumor tissue. For the CDR3, the DNA is TGTGCCAGCAGTTTAATGGAGTCCAATGAGCAGTTCTTC. This encodes CASSLMESNEQFF. The full variable domain, completed using reference TRBV28 and TRBJ2-1, is DVKVTQSSRYLVKRTGEKVFLECVQDMDHENMFWYRQDPGLGLRLIYFSYDVKMKEKGDIPEGYSVSREKKERFSLILESASTNQTSMYLCASSLMESNEQFFGPGTRLTVL.